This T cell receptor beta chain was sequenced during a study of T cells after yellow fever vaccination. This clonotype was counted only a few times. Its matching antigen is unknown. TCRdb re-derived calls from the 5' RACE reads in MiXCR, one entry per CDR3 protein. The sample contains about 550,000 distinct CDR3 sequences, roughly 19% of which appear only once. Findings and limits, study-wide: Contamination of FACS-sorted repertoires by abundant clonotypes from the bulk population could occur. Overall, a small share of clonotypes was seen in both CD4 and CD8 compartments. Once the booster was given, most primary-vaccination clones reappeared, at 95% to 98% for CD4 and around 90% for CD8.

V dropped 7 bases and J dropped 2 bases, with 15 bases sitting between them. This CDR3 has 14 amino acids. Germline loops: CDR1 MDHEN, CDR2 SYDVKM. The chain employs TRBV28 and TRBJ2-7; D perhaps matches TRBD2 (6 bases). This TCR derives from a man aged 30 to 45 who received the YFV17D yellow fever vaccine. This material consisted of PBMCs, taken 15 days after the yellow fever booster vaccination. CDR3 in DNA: TGTGCCAGCATATCTCCTAGCGCAACCTACGAGCAGTACTTC. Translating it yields CASISPSATYEQYF. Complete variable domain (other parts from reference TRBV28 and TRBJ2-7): DVKVTQSSRYLVKRTGEKVFLECVQDMDHENMFWYRQDPGLGLRLIYFSYDVKMKEKGDIPEGYSVSREKKERFSLILESASTNQTSMYLCASISPSATYEQYFGPGTRLTVT.